This T cell receptor beta chain was sequenced in a study of shared clonotypes between healthy human individuals. Comment on this clone: Within the sample, other DNA sequences also encode this same CDR3.

Data came from immunoSEQ multiplex PCR; TCRdb stores just in-frame clones and leaves some out. The sample has roughly 2.2 million clones; around 93% are singletons. V lost 3 bases to trimming and J lost 2 bases, with 8 bases between them. The CDR3 spans 13 residues. Germline loops: CDR1 MDHEN, CDR2 SYDVKM. The sample consisted of naive CD4+ T cells from PBMCs. The subset here: CD45RA+ positively selected. V usage is TRBV28 and J usage is TRBJ2-7; D gene uncertain. The source is a man younger than 35 in good health. Some clones in this sample may be carry-over from other donors' samples. DNA for the CDR3: TGTGCCAGCAGTTTCCGGGTACCCTACGAGCAGTACTTC. Translation: CASSFRVPYEQYF.